The present entry profiles one T cell receptor (beta chain) with its context. The antigen is not known. The data derive from a study of CXCR3-negative and CXCR3-positive naive CD8 T cells. Regarding the study as a whole: The study found CXCR3 expression partially decreased after cryopreservation and ran most assays on fresh PBMCs. With surface CD5 comparable between naive subsets, TCR strength was estimated using properties derived from the TRB CDR3.

5' RACE that incorporated UMI labels was used to prepare the TRB cDNA libraries. TCRdb re-called the 5' RACE reads, yielding one record per CDR3 amino acid sequence without DNA. Its clone listing holds approximately 45,000 distinct CDR3 sequences. CDR1 and CDR2 (germline): SGHAT, FQNNGV. The CDR3 loop spans 13 amino acids. Sequencing was done on a sample of memory CD8+ T cells from blood. The genes are TRBV11-2 and TRBJ2-2. The TCR originated in a human donor in good health. Some clones in this sample may be carry-over from other donors' samples. CDR3: CASSLARTGELFF.